This T cell receptor beta chain was observed in a study of cytomegalovirus exposure and HLA in healthy donors. PCR primers comprised 60 Vbeta and 13 Jbeta primers. Method: immunoSEQ multiplex PCR; TCRdb's copy keeps in-frame clones and lacks some. The table has about 250,000 clones, 78% seen once. The CDR3 has 15 amino acids. The trim removed 6 bases at V and 8 bases at J, leaving 3 bases unmatched. The germline V gene has CDR1 SNHLY and CDR2 FYNNEI. The TCR was taken from a boy aged 5-17 years in good health and CMV-seronegative. Material for sequencing was PBMCs. The chain employs TRBV2 and TRBJ2-2; 16 nucleotides match TRBD2. In DNA form, the CDR3 reads TGTGCCAGCAGGGGACTAGCGGGAGGGGTTGGGGAGCTGTTTTTT. Its translation is CASRGLAGGVGELFF.